The 20 T cell receptor beta chains listed next were all sequenced from one sample in a study of shared clonotypes between healthy human individuals. Terminally differentiated effector memory CD45RA+ cells were excluded from the naive CD8 cells, which were CD45RO-negative and positively selected for CCR7. Generated by immunoSEQ multiplex PCR, the TCRdb table keeps only in-frame clones and is missing some. The table shows approximately 590,000 clones, with just under 97% occurring only once. The sequenced material came from naive CD8+ T cells sorted from blood. The receptors here all came from a woman in her twenties or thirties in good health.

CDR3 nucleotide sequence: TGTGCCACCCTAGACAGGGGACCTCATGGCTACACCTTC. Protein sequence: CATLDRGPHGYTF. The rearrangement links TRBV28 to TRBJ1-2; TRBD1 matches at 8 bases. With V trimmed by 10 bases and J by 6 bases, 10 bases remained unmatched. Germline V gene data show CDR1 as MDHEN and CDR2 as SYDVKM. The CDR3 contains 13 residues.

This clone appeared once. V usage is TRBV7-9 and J usage is TRBJ2-1; 11 nucleotides line up with TRBD2. V lost 5 bases, J lost 6 bases, and 12 bases stayed unmatched. This CDR3 has 17 residues. Germline V CDR1 and CDR2: SEHNR, FQNEAQ (reference sequence). CDR3 bases: TGTGCCAGCAGCGCCGGACTAGCGGGCCTATTGGGCAATGAGCAGTTCTTC. As protein: CASSAGLAGLLGNEQFF. Based on the CDR3 plus reference TRBV7-9 and TRBJ2-1, the full variable domain is DTGVSQNPRHKITKRGQNVTFRCDPISEHNRLYWYRQTLGQGPEFLTYFQNEAQLEKSRLLSDRFSAERPKGSFSTLEIQRTEQGDSAMYLCASSAGLAGLLGNEQFFGPGTRLTVL.

For the CDR3, the DNA is TGTGCCAGCAGCCACGGGCTACTCCCCCTGGAAGAGACCCAGTACTTC. Its protein is CASSHGLLPLEETQYF. The chain has TRBV7-9 and TRBJ2-5; D uncertain. Germline V gene sequence: CDR1 SEHNR, CDR2 FQNEAQ (reference sequence). This CDR3 spans 16 amino acids. Trimming shortened V by 5 bases and J by 3 bases, and 19 bases separated the two germline ends.

Points on this clone: Additional DNA sequences in this sample encode the identical CDR3. The chain couples TRBV7-9 to TRBJ2-3; D is ambiguous. Germline V gene data show CDR1 as SEHNR and CDR2 as FQNEAQ (reference sequence). Trimming shortened V by 5 bases and J by 10 bases, and 22 bases separated the two germline ends. This CDR3 contains 15 residues. CDR3 nucleotide sequence: TGTGCCAGCAGCCCGGTGGGTTTCTTAACAGAATCGCAGTATTTT. It translates to CASSPVGFLTESQYF.

This sequence joins TRBV28 and TRBJ2-2; 7 bases agree with TRBD2. Looked up from germline, CDR1 is MDHEN and CDR2 is SYDVKM. The ends lost 6 bases at V and 5 bases at J; junction bases unmatched: 12. The CDR3 covers 16 residues. CDR3 sequence (DNA): TGTGCCAGCAGGCACTCGGGAGTTAGCGGGACCGGGGAGCTGTTTTTT. Protein product: CASRHSGVSGTGELFF. Combining the CDR3 with reference TRBV28 and TRBJ2-2 gives the whole variable domain DVKVTQSSRYLVKRTGEKVFLECVQDMDHENMFWYRQDPGLGLRLIYFSYDVKMKEKGDIPEGYSVSREKKERFSLILESASTNQTSMYLCASRHSGVSGTGELFFGEGSRLTVL.

This chain joins TRBV7-2 and TRBJ2-5, with no clear D. Germline CDR1 reads SGHTA; CDR2 reads FQGNSA. The CDR3 is made up of 12 amino acids. The V end lost 0 bases, the J end lost 4 bases, and 3 bases lay between the germline ends. The CDR3 region has the DNA TGTGCCAGCAGCTTAGCGTTAGAGACCCAGTACTTC. Its protein product is CASSLALETQYF.

V and J are TRBV6-1 and TRBJ2-7, with D perhaps TRBD1 (5 bases). V was clipped by 3 bases and J by 5 bases, with 11 bases between them. This CDR3 is 13 amino acids long. Germline CDR1 reads MNHNS; CDR2 reads SASEGT. The CDR3 bases are TGTGCCAGCAGTGAGGTTAAAGGGGACGAGCAGTACTTC. Its translation is CASSEVKGDEQYF.

The chain is built from TRBV5-1 and TRBJ1-1, with D possibly matching TRBD1 (6 bases). CDR3 length: 15 residues. V was cut by 4 bases and J by 4 bases, with 17 bases left in between. Per the germline V gene, CDR1 is SGHRS and CDR2 is YFSETQ. CDR3 sequence (DNA): TGCGCCAGCAGCGGTAACGGACAGCCCCTCACTGAAGCTTTCTTT. Translating gives CASSGNGQPLTEAFF.

The chain's CDR3 is CASSVPPSGDEQYF. The DNA for the CDR3 is TGTGCCAGCAGCGTTCCCCCTAGCGGGGACGAGCAGTACTTC. This chain connects TRBV28 to TRBJ2-7; 9 nucleotides align to TRBD2. Germline CDR1 is MDHEN and CDR2 is SYDVKM. The CDR3 sequence is 14 residues long. V shed 6 bases, J shed 5 bases, and the junction held 8 bases outside the gene matches.

This sequence joins TRBV27 and TRBJ2-1; 16 nucleotides match TRBD2. CDR1 is MNHEY, CDR2 SMNVEV, per germline (reference sequence). V lost 8 bases and J lost 14; bases outside the gene matches: 12. This CDR3 is 15 amino acids long. CDR3: CASAAGTSGRAGEFF. CDR3 DNA sequence: TGTGCCAGCGCCGCCGGGACTAGCGGGAGGGCCGGTGAGTTCTTC.

The count of this clone is one. The chain links TRBV28 to TRBJ1-1; D gene ambiguous. The germline V gene encodes CDR1 MDHEN and CDR2 SYDVKM. V was shortened by 1 base and J by 0 bases, with 9 bases between the two germline ends. This CDR3 is 15 amino acids long. The CDR3 bases are TGTGCCAGCAGTTTATTGAAGGGTATGAACACTGAAGCTTTCTTT. Its protein product is CASSLLKGMNTEAFF.

The rearrangement joins TRBV6-5 to TRBJ2-5; no reliable D call. Trimming pared 6 bases from V and 5 bases from J, leaving 19 bases between. Germline loops: CDR1 MNHEY, CDR2 SVGAGI. The CDR3 extends over 15 amino acids. The CDR3 DNA reads as TGTGCCAGCAGAAGTGGACCTAGTCTTCTGGAGACCCAGTACTTC. Translation: CASRSGPSLLETQYF.

The rearrangement uses TRBV2 and TRBJ2-7; possibly TRBD1 for D (6 bases). Germline V gene lookup returns CDR1 SNHLY and CDR2 FYNNEI. This CDR3 comprises 15 residues. V dropped 3 bases and J dropped 3 bases, with 15 bases sitting between them. The CDR3 nucleotides are TGTGCCAGCAGTGATGATCAGGGGTCTCACTACGAGCAGTACTTC. Translated, it gives CASSDDQGSHYEQYF.

Only a few counts were recorded for this clone. The chain combines TRBV13 with TRBJ1-2; unclear D gene. V was shortened by 3 bases and J by 8 bases, with 7 bases between the two germline ends. This CDR3 comprises 11 residues. Germline values: CDR1 PRHDT, CDR2 FYEKMQ (reference sequence). DNA of the CDR3: TGTGCCAGCAGCTTGGTTCGGGGCTACACCTTC. Encoded protein: CASSLVRGYTF.

This chain links TRBV2 with TRBJ2-7; D gene unclear. Between the trimmed V and J ends, which lost 6 bases and 7 bases, there was a span of 13 bases. This CDR3 is 12 amino acids long. Germline V gene sequence: CDR1 SNHLY, CDR2 FYNNEI. CDR3 sequence: CASRLSVLEQYF. The CDR3 DNA is TGTGCCAGCAGGCTATCTGTGTTAGAGCAGTACTTC.

The chain employs TRBV7-9 and TRBJ1-1, with D possibly matching TRBD1 (5 bases). This CDR3 comprises 14 residues. V dropped 5 bases and J dropped 3 bases, with 13 bases sitting between them. Germline V lookup: CDR1 SEHNR, CDR2 FQNEAQ (reference sequence). The chain's CDR3 is CASSGARVYTEAFF. The CDR3, as DNA: TGTGCCAGCAGCGGGGCCAGGGTATACACTGAAGCTTTCTTT. The full variable domain, rest sourced from reference TRBV7-9 and TRBJ1-1, is DTGVSQNPRHKITKRGQNVTFRCDPISEHNRLYWYRQTLGQGPEFLTYFQNEAQLEKSRLLSDRFSAERPKGSFSTLEIQRTEQGDSAMYLCASSGARVYTEAFFGQGTRLTVV.

This chain connects TRBV9 to TRBJ2-2; tentative D call: TRBD2 (6 bases). This CDR3 contains 16 residues. Between the trimmed V and J ends, which lost 4 bases and 1 base, there was a span of 14 bases. The germline V gene encodes CDR1 SGDLS and CDR2 YYNGEE. The chain's CDR3 is CASSLPGLENTGELFF. The CDR3 coding sequence is TGTGCCAGCAGCCTCCCGGGACTGGAGAACACCGGGGAGCTGTTTTTT.

This rearrangement joins TRBV4-1 to TRBJ2-5; TRBD1 aligns across 8 bases. The DNA end favors TRBJ2-7, so the J call may be wrong. The CDR3 has 13 residues. Germline values: CDR1 MGHRA, CDR2 YSYEKL. The chain's CDR3 is CASSHHRGYEQYF. The CDR3, as DNA: TGCGCCAGCAGCCACCACAGGGGGTACGAGCAGTACTTC.

The chain recombines TRBV21-1 with TRBJ1-5. TRBV21-1 has pseudogene status. The CDR3 spans 16 residues. CDR3 amino acids: CASSKGKEGGGQPQHF. The CDR3 coding sequence is TGTGCCAGCAGCAAAGGGAAGGAGGGAGGAGGGCAGCCCCAGCATTTT.

The genes are TRBV7-3 and TRBJ2-5, with 8 bases fitting TRBD1. This CDR3 is built from 13 residues. V lost 4 bases to trimming and J lost 7 bases; unmatched junction nucleotides: 5. Germline lookup yields CDR1 SGHTA and CDR2 FQGTGA. The DNA of the CDR3 is TGTGCCAGCAGCTCTGACAGGGGAGGGACCCAGTACTTC. Encoded protein: CASSSDRGGTQYF.